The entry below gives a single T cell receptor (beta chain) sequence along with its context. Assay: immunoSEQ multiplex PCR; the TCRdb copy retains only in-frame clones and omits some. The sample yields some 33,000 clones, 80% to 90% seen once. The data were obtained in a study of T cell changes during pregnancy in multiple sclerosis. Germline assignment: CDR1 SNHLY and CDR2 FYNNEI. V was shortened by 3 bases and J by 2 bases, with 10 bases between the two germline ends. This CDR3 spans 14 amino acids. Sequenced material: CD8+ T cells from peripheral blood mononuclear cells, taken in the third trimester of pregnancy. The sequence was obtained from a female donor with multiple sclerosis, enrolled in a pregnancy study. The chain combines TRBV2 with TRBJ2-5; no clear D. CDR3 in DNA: TGTGCCAGCAGTGATAATACAGCACAAGAGACCCAGTACTTC. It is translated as CASSDNTAQETQYF.